These T cell receptor beta chains were read from a single sample in a study of T-cell reconstitution after alpha-beta-depleted transplantation in children. TCRdb re-derived calls from the PCR reads in MiXCR, one entry per CDR3 protein. The sample has hundreds of thousands of distinct CDR3 sequences; approximately 17% are singletons. Source: PBMCs from the stem cell graft donor, taken from the stem cell graft. These receptors were taken from a human donor who donated a stem cell graft to a child with acute myeloid leukemia. CDR3s leave out the opening cysteine and the closing phenylalanine or tryptophan. Each record gives: J gene, clone size, V gene, CDR3 protein. Rows may omit the clone size; those that give it use once, few, many or a size class.

TRBJ1-2	many	TRBV7-2	ASSLGLWVGGYT
TRBJ2-3	NA	TRBV7-2	ASSMGLAGGADTQY
TRBJ1-5	NA	TRBV6-5	ASSYEGINQPQH
TRBJ2-3	many	TRBV20-1	SASSGTGSADTQY
TRBJ1-5	NA	TRBV10-3	ASHGEGQGNGRPQH
TRBJ2-2	NA	TRBV6-2/TRBV6-3	ASSVRPTGELF
TRBJ2-5	NA	TRBV6-1	ASIRDSSGETQY
TRBJ1-5	few	TRBV7-9	ASSSIDKNQPQH
TRBJ2-1	many	TRBV5-1	ASSLDRQAYNEQF
TRBJ1-2	NA	TRBV15	ATSRDRAGGGGYT
TRBJ1-2	many	TRBV10-3	AIGGAGNYGYT
TRBJ1-1	few	TRBV6-1	ASSGWDEEAF
TRBJ2-7	NA	TRBV7-8	ASSLAAKPSSYEQY
TRBJ2-1	many	TRBV5-5	ASSDNSGRNEQF
TRBJ2-5	NA	TRBV27	ASSTIASGPWETQY
TRBJ2-1	NA	TRBV20-1	SARAVRALSSYNEQF
TRBJ2-5	NA	TRBV27	ASSQGVTDQETQY
TRBJ2-1	many	TRBV20-1	SGLDPSSYNEQF
TRBJ2-6	few	TRBV11-2	ASSSRTSGAPGANVLT
TRBJ2-1	NA	TRBV7-9	ASSLGTQEQF
TRBJ1-3	many	TRBV6-1	ASTERQGTLGNTIY
TRBJ2-5	NA	TRBV4-1	ASSPGKGRPGETQY
TRBJ2-5	NA	TRBV5-1	ASSSKPQEQETQY
TRBJ1-6	few	TRBV7-2	ASSQRGAAYNSPLH
TRBJ1-2	NA	TRBV25-1	ASRVSDRGIF
TRBJ1-2	few	TRBV7-2	ASSLDWEGVGYT
TRBJ2-1	NA	TRBV5-1	ASSLAGVAGNEQF
TRBJ1-4	many	TRBV20-1	SARGQGRYYATNEKLF
TRBJ2-1	many	TRBV20-1	SAKRGGEQF
TRBJ2-2	many	TRBV5-1	ASSRQQRDTGELF
TRBJ2-6	few	TRBV29-1	SVSKQASSGANVLT
TRBJ2-5	many	TRBV6-2/TRBV6-3	ASSYVGTQETQY
TRBJ2-1	NA	TRBV18	ASSRTSGGRLPGEQF
TRBJ1-1	many	TRBV7-9	ASWGTVNTEAF
TRBJ2-1	NA	TRBV11-2	ASSLSNERF
TRBJ2-7	many	TRBV29-1	SVSGQGYEQY
TRBJ2-7	many	TRBV20-1	SARRAGPHYEQY
TRBJ2-1	few	TRBV20-1	SARDLLAGPRPLNEQF
TRBJ1-6	few	TRBV20-1	SAPPAAGRDSPLH
TRBJ2-1	few	TRBV15	ATSRDPVEQF
TRBJ2-4	many	TRBV5-1	ASSTNRAGLAKNIQY
TRBJ2-1	NA	TRBV20-1	SARDDSGGGSYNEQF
TRBJ2-5	many	TRBV15	ATSRDRTAVTQY
TRBJ1-5	NA	TRBV20-1	SAPRQGDQPQH
TRBJ2-7	NA	TRBV11-1	ASSPGGAGTGVSYEQY
TRBJ2-7	many	TRBV29-1	SVETGGRTYEQY
TRBJ2-1	many	TRBV29-1	SGGDRDNEQF
TRBJ1-1	few	TRBV5-1	ASSVGTGTYTEAF